Reported below is one T cell receptor (beta chain). Its specificity is not known. This entry belongs to a study of T cell repertoires in cytomegalovirus infection. For the study at large: Through public TCR beta signatures, both CMV infection and matching HLA type were indicated.

Germline-derived CDR1 and CDR2 are ENHRY and SYGVKD. The CDR3 has 13 residues. V dropped 9 bases and J dropped 1 base, with 13 bases sitting between them. From the reads, TCRdb called clonotypes with MiXCR, one entry per CDR3 protein. The table includes 200,000 or so distinct CDR3 sequences, about 39% detected once. Study conclusions and caveats: Summed frequency of shared TCR beta families picked out CMV carriers who also had the relevant HLA. Clonotypes of TCR beta that were HLA-C-restricted and CMV-specific dominated the ex vivo response.

The chain has TRBV10-3 and TRBJ2-7, with D perhaps given as TRBD1 or TRBD2 (6 bases each). The receptor was isolated from a human donor in good health (CMV status not recorded). Some clones in this sample may be carry-over from other donors' samples. Material: CD8+ T cells from cultured PBMCs, obtained from culture after CMV antigen stimulation. CDR3 protein: CAMKRGRSYEQYF. The CDR3 region has the DNA TGTGCCATGAAACGGGGGCGATCCTACGAGCAGTACTTC.